Each of the 24 T cell receptor beta chains below was sequenced from the same sample in a study of T cells in localized non-small cell lung cancer. Method: immunoSEQ multiplex PCR; TCRdb's copy keeps in-frame clones and lacks some. The repertoire holds 45,000 to 55,000 clones, with 77% as singletons. The material was peripheral blood, obtained before any cancer treatment. Receptor source: a man aged 35 to 69 with stage I squamous cell lung carcinoma.

The chain has TRBV5-4 and TRBJ2-3; D call uncertain. The germline V and J ends were trimmed by 3 bases and 2 bases, with 16 bases remaining between them. Germline V gene data show CDR1 as SGHNT and CDR2 as YYREEE (reference sequence). This CDR3 is 16 amino acids long. The CDR3, as DNA: TGTGCCAGCAGCTCTGACTTCCTAACACCCACAGATACGCAGTATTTT. Protein sequence: CASSSDFLTPTDTQYF.

The CDR3 region has the DNA TGTGCCAGCAGCTCAAACGGACTGTTTGGAGATACGCAGTATTTT. Encoded protein: CASSSNGLFGDTQYF. The chain couples TRBV7-6 to TRBJ2-3, with a possible D match to TRBD2 (5 bases). V gave up 4 bases and J gave up 5 bases, with 16 bases separating them. In germline, CDR1 is SGHVS, CDR2 FNYEAQ. This CDR3 is 15 amino acids long.

The chain recombines TRBV4-2 with TRBJ2-7, with 9 bases fitting TRBD2. J lost 2 bases, V lost 1 base, and 9 bases had no gene match. The CDR3 covers 17 residues. Germline-derived CDR1 and CDR2 are LGHNA and YNFKEQ. DNA of the CDR3: TGTGCCAGCAGCCAAGTGGGGATAGCGGGGGCCGCCTACGAGCAGTACTTC. Its protein is CASSQVGIAGAAYEQYF.

V usage is TRBV15 and J usage is TRBJ2-3; 12 bases map to TRBD2. Germline assignment: CDR1 LNHNV and CDR2 YYDKDF (reference sequence). The CDR3 runs to 17 residues. With V trimmed by 1 base and J by 6 bases, 8 bases remained unmatched. In DNA form, the CDR3 reads TGTGCCACCAGCAGAGCTCCTCTAGCGGGGGGGATGGATACGCAGTATTTT. This gives the protein CATSRAPLAGGMDTQYF.

V is TRBV7-9 and J is TRBJ2-7; D remains ambiguous. CDR1 is SEHNR, CDR2 FQNEAQ, per germline (reference sequence). V gave up 0 bases and J gave up 7 bases, with 13 bases separating them. This CDR3 is built from 14 residues. The CDR3 nucleotides read TGTGCCAGCAGCTTAGCGTTAGGGTTCGGAGAGCAGTACTTC. Protein product: CASSLALGFGEQYF. The full variable domain, completed using reference TRBV7-9 and TRBJ2-7, is DTGVSQNPRHKITKRGQNVTFRCDPISEHNRLYWYRQTLGQGPEFLTYFQNEAQLEKSRLLSDRFSAERPKGSFSTLEIQRTEQGDSAMYLCASSLALGFGEQYFGPGTRLTVT.

V and J are TRBV7-6 and TRBJ2-3; 12 nucleotides agree with TRBD2. The CDR3 consists of 21 residues. Losses at the gene ends were 2 bases for V and 7 bases for J; bases not matched to a gene: 22. In germline, CDR1 is SGHVS, CDR2 FNYEAQ. The CDR3 loop is CASSLRDSLEPLAGGTNTQYF. The CDR3 bases are TGTGCCAGCAGCTTACGGGACAGCCTCGAACCTCTAGCGGGGGGGACGAATACGCAGTATTTT. The variable domain in full, with the rest retrieved from reference TRBV7-6 and TRBJ2-3, is GAGVSQSPRYKVTKRGQDVALRCDPISGHVSLYWYRQALGQGPEFLTYFNYEAQQDKSGLPNDRFSAERPEGSISTLTIQRTEQRDSAMYRCASSLRDSLEPLAGGTNTQYFGPGTRLTVL.

This sequence joins TRBV7-3 and TRBJ2-5; D is possibly TRBD2 (6 bases). The CDR3 extends over 14 amino acids. V lost 1 base, J lost 5 bases, and 11 bases lay in between. CDR1 SGHTA and CDR2 FQGTGA come from the germline V gene. The CDR3 region is CASSLMGGTETQYF. In nucleotides, the CDR3 is TGTGCCAGCAGCTTAATGGGGGGAACGGAGACCCAGTACTTC.

This chain joins TRBV6-5 and TRBJ2-2; 10 bases fit TRBD1. The trim removed 7 bases at V and 4 bases at J, leaving 6 bases unmatched. The CDR3 sequence is 15 residues long. The V gene's germline CDR1 is MNHEY and CDR2 SVGAGI. CDR3 amino acids: CASTRDRGITGELFF. CDR3 bases: TGTGCCAGCACCCGGGACAGGGGTATCACCGGGGAGCTGTTTTTT.

This clone has more than one count but fewer than ten. CDR3 nucleotide sequence: TGCGCCAGCAGTTACAGGACAGGGAGCTCCTACGAGCAGTACTTC. Encoded protein: CASSYRTGSSYEQYF. This chain links TRBV23-1 with TRBJ2-7; TRBD1 matches at 8 bases. TRBV23-1 counts as an open reading frame of uncertain function. This CDR3 region has 15 residues. With V trimmed by 5 bases and J by 0 bases, 6 bases remained unmatched.

The V and J genes are TRBV7-2 and TRBJ2-7; D remains ambiguous. The CDR3 covers 14 residues. CDR1 is SGHTA, CDR2 FQGNSA, per germline. V dropped 4 bases and J dropped 3 bases, with 13 bases sitting between them. The CDR3 loop is CASSSPAGLYEQYF. The DNA of the CDR3 is TGTGCCAGCAGCTCCCCCGCCGGCCTCTACGAGCAGTACTTC.

This clone showed up just once. The V call is TRBV5-1, the J call TRBJ2-1; 7 positions match TRBD1. Germline V CDR1 and CDR2: SGHRS, YFSETQ. The junction had 8 bases not matched to a gene; V was cut back by 4 bases and J by 1 base. This CDR3 region has 16 residues. CDR3 coding DNA: TGCGCCAGCAGCCATGGGGGACAGCCGTCCTACAATGAGCAGTTCTTC. Amino acid sequence: CASSHGGQPSYNEQFF.

As DNA, the CDR3 is TGCAGCGTAATAAGAGGGGTCACCTACAATGAGCAGTTCTTC. Translated: CSVIRGVTYNEQFF. This chain links TRBV29-1 with TRBJ2-1; tentatively, D is TRBD1 or TRBD2 (5 bases each). Germline V gene data show CDR1 as SQVTM and CDR2 as ANQGSEA. The V end lost 6 bases, the J end lost 2 bases, and 14 bases lay between the germline ends. This CDR3 is built from 14 residues.

The chain uses TRBV28 and TRBJ1-3; D not certain. This CDR3 is 15 amino acids long. Trimming stripped 5 bases from V and 0 bases from J, with 11 bases between. Germline-derived CDR1 and CDR2 are MDHEN and SYDVKM. CDR3 coding DNA: TGTGCCAGCAGTACACCGACCAGCTCTGGAAACACCATATATTTT. Translation: CASSTPTSSGNTIYF.

The rearrangement uses TRBV6-5 and TRBJ2-3; TRBD1 is a possible D gene (5 bases). V lost 4 bases, J lost 2 bases, and 13 bases lay in between. CDR1 and CDR2 from the germline V gene are MNHEY and SVGAGI. The length of the CDR3 is 15 residues. CDR3 loop: CASSSQGVLTDTQYF. The CDR3 DNA sequence: TGTGCCAGCAGTTCTCAGGGTGTCCTCACAGATACGCAGTATTTT.

V gene TRBV2 combines with J gene TRBJ1-1, with D perhaps matching TRBD1 (6 bases). The germline gives CDR1 SNHLY, CDR2 FYNNEI. Between the trimmed V and J ends, which lost 4 bases and 11 bases, there was a span of 14 bases. CDR3 size: 12 residues. The CDR3 region has the DNA TGTGCCAGCAGTGCACAGGGTACGGGGGCTTTCTTT. This codes for CASSAQGTGAFF.

The chain carries TRBV5-1 and TRBJ2-7, with TRBD2 identical over 7 bases. V trimming: 2 bases; J trimming: 5 bases; junction bases outside the gene matches: 16. CDR3 length equals 17 residues. Germline-derived CDR1 and CDR2 are SGHRS and YFSETQ. Written as DNA, the CDR3 is TGCGCCAGCAGCTTTGTCCGGGGGGAAAATCTATTGCACGAGCAGTACTTC. It translates to CASSFVRGENLLHEQYF.

The CDR3 DNA follows: TGTGCCAGCAGTTATCTACGCGAGCAGTACTTC. Residues: CASSYLREQYF. V is TRBV28 and J is TRBJ2-7; no clear D gene. The CDR3 sequence is 11 residues long. Germline CDR1 reads MDHEN; CDR2 reads SYDVKM. Trimming left V 4 bases short and J 6 bases short, with 7 bases between.

This chain connects TRBV7-9 to TRBJ2-3; 14 positions agree with TRBD2. The CDR3 is made up of 16 amino acids. V trimming: 3 bases; J trimming: 5 bases; junction bases outside the gene matches: 4. From germline, CDR1 is SEHNR and CDR2 FQNEAQ (reference sequence). CDR3 in amino acids: CASSLGTSGGLDTQYF. CDR3 bases: TGTGCCAGCAGCTTGGGGACTAGCGGGGGCCTAGATACGCAGTATTTT.

The chain couples TRBV5-1 to TRBJ2-5, with D perhaps matching TRBD1 (6 bases). V was clipped by 5 bases and J by 7 bases, with 18 bases between them. The germline CDR1 and CDR2 sequences are SGHRS and YFSETQ. The CDR3 runs 14 residues. The CDR3, as DNA: TGCGCCAGCAGGATTACGGTGGGGGCGGGGACCCAGTACTTC. Encoded protein: CASRITVGAGTQYF.

Details on this clone: The junction departs from germline at one end; a sequencing error may be responsible. J is TRBJ1-4 and V is TRBV6-5, with TRBD1 as a possible D gene (5 bases). Germline CDR1 MNHEY, CDR2 SVGAGI. CDR3 length: 13 residues. CDR3 in amino acids: CVSSYSGYEKLFF. The DNA of the CDR3 is TGTGTCAGCAGTTACTCAGGGTATGAAAAACTGTTTTTT.

The chain carries TRBV10-3 and TRBJ2-1; tentatively, D is TRBD1 or TRBD2 (5 bases each). The CDR3 totals 13 residues. The germline V and J ends were trimmed by 8 bases and 5 bases, with 13 bases remaining between them. The germline V gene encodes CDR1 ENHRY and CDR2 SYGVKD. CDR3 DNA sequence: TGTGCCATCGCAGGGACGCTTAACAATGAGCAGTTCTTC. It specifies CAIAGTLNNEQFF.

This clone was recorded many times. The chain combines TRBV27 with TRBJ2-1, with 7 bases fitting TRBD1. The CDR3 length is 14 residues. V lost 9 bases, J lost 4 bases, and 9 bases stayed unmatched. The germline V gene encodes CDR1 MNHEY and CDR2 SMNVEV (reference sequence). This CDR3 reads CASSRGPGYNEQFF. The CDR3, as DNA: TGTGCCAGTTCAAGGGGGCCAGGGTACAATGAGCAGTTCTTC.

This clone was counted between two and nine times. The rearrangement uses TRBV5-1 and TRBJ1-2; D unresolved. The CDR3 spans 14 residues. Trimming took 2 bases from V and 0 from J, leaving 8 bases between them. In germline, CDR1 is SGHRS, CDR2 YFSETQ. The CDR3 sequence is CASSFSSTNYGYTF. CDR3 coding DNA: TGCGCCAGCAGCTTTTCATCTACTAACTATGGCTACACCTTC.

The V gene is TRBV5-1, the J gene TRBJ2-5; 7 bases are a match to TRBD1. In germline, CDR1 is SGHRS, CDR2 YFSETQ. V trimming: 0 bases; J trimming: 0 bases; junction bases outside the gene matches: 5. The CDR3 has 16 amino acids. As DNA, the CDR3 is TGCGCCAGCAGCTTGGGGGCGACAGGGAACCAAGAGACCCAGTACTTC. This gives the protein CASSLGATGNQETQYF.